These 9 T cell receptor beta chains originate from one sample sequenced in a study of Ad26.COV2.S vaccination and SARS-CoV-2 variants. As to treatment: some 20 received Ad26.COV2.S at low or high dose, single or two shots; roughly five received placebo; per-sample allocation not given. Samples were taken on day 63 after the first vaccine or placebo injection. TCRdb's table, derived via immunoSEQ multiplex PCR, lists solely in-frame clones and lacks some. The sample carries approximately 400,000 clones, 70% to 90% recorded once. Here the sequenced sample was peripheral blood, taken in a trial of Ad26.COV2.S vaccine versus placebo. These receptors originate from a person between 18 and 59 years old who received the Ad26.COV2.S COVID-19 vaccine or a placebo.

The gene calls are TRBV5-1 and TRBJ2-1; 7 bases match TRBD1. V gave up 4 bases and J gave up 7 bases; unmatched junction bases: 8. CDR1 and CDR2 from the germline V gene are SGHRS and YFSETQ. The CDR3 is 14 residues long. The CDR3 here is CASSQGGAQNEQFF. CDR3 coding DNA: TGCGCCAGCAGCCAAGGGGGCGCTCAGAATGAGCAGTTCTTC.

V usage is TRBV11-2 and J usage is TRBJ2-1; D uncertain. The CDR3 is 14 amino acids. Germline loops: CDR1 SGHAT, CDR2 FQNNGV. V was clipped by 4 bases and J by 6 bases, with 13 bases between them. The CDR3: CASSYSIPGNEQFF. DNA for the CDR3: TGTGCCAGCAGCTACTCGATTCCGGGCAATGAGCAGTTCTTC.

This chain connects TRBV9 to TRBJ2-7; D may correspond to TRBD1 or TRBD2 (5 bases each). The V gene's germline CDR1 is SGDLS and CDR2 YYNGEE. The CDR3 contains 15 residues. The V gene lost 0 bases and the J gene lost 2 bases, with 12 bases spanning the gap. The CDR3: CASSVDRDAPYEQYF. The CDR3 region has the DNA TGTGCCAGCAGCGTAGACCGGGACGCACCCTACGAGCAGTACTTC.

The chain joins TRBV3-1 (or the pseudogene TRBV3-2) to TRBJ2-1; D not resolved. The CDR3 is made up of 14 amino acids. In germline, CDR1 is LGHDT, CDR2 YNNKEL (reference sequence). The ends were cut back, 1 base at V and 6 bases at J, with 10 bases in the middle. CDR3 residues: CASSQGLEVNEQFF. In DNA, the CDR3 is TGTGCCAGCAGCCAAGGACTCGAGGTCAATGAGCAGTTCTTC.

This sequence joins TRBV5-1 and TRBJ2-2; D gene uncertain. Germline V gene sequence: CDR1 SGHRS, CDR2 YFSETQ. The germline V and J ends were trimmed by 3 bases and 2 bases, with 14 bases remaining between them. The CDR3 covers 16 residues. CDR3 nucleotides: TGCGCCAGCAGCTGGCATACGGATTTAAACACCGGGGAGCTGTTTTTT. Its translation: CASSWHTDLNTGELFF.

The V call is TRBV6-5, the J call TRBJ2-2; D call uncertain. V was pared by 7 bases and J by 1 base, with 13 bases between. The CDR3 has 15 amino acids. Per the germline V gene, CDR1 is MNHEY and CDR2 is SVGAGI. The CDR3 loop reads CASNLLPLNTGELFF. Written as DNA, the CDR3 is TGTGCCAGCAATCTTCTACCGCTGAACACCGGGGAGCTGTTTTTT.

This chain links TRBV20-1 with TRBJ2-1; no clear D. CDR3 length: 11 residues. CDR1 and CDR2 from the germline V gene are DFQATT and SNEGSKA (reference sequence). The germline V and J ends were trimmed by 4 bases and 8 bases, with 9 bases remaining between them. CDR3 in amino acids: CSAKSVHEQFF. The DNA of the CDR3 is TGCAGTGCTAAAAGCGTGCATGAGCAGTTCTTC.

This rearrangement joins TRBV2 to TRBJ1-5; 7 positions agree with TRBD1. This CDR3 is 14 amino acids long. The germline V gene encodes CDR1 SNHLY and CDR2 FYNNEI. The V segment lost 6 bases and the J segment 4 bases; nucleotides outside the gene matches: 6. CDR3 bases: TGTGCCAGCAGAGACGACAGGGAGAATCAGCCCCAGCATTTT. It is translated as CASRDDRENQPQHF.

V gene TRBV2 combines with J gene TRBJ1-5; TRBD1 matches at 7 bases. V shed 4 bases and J 6 bases; nucleotides not matched to a gene: 6. Germline V CDR1 and CDR2: SNHLY, FYNNEI. This CDR3 comprises 14 residues. CDR3 in DNA: TGTGCCAGCAGTGGGACAGGAGGAAGTCAGCCCCAGCATTTT. Protein: CASSGTGGSQPQHF.